Listed below are T cell receptor beta chains from one sample, sequenced in a study of vaccination and CD4 T cells after COVID-19. These TCRs are of unknown antigen specificity. From the PCR reads, TCRdb called clonotypes with MiXCR, one entry per CDR3 protein. The data show 20,000 to 25,000 distinct CDR3 sequences, 32% seen once. What was sequenced was cultured CD4+ T cells from blood. The receptors here all came from a human donor with COVID-19. Both conserved end residues are part of each CDR3. The order of the fields is J gene, D gene, V gene, clone size, CDR3 DNA, CDR3 protein. D genes are given only for firm matches. The size field is filled for only some rows; it gives once, few, many or a size class.

j_call: TRBJ1-2; d_call: -; v_call: TRBV19; clone_size: few; cdr3_nt: TGTGCCAGTAGTCTACAGGAGTTCTATGGCTACACCTTC; cdr3_aa: CASSLQEFYGYTF
j_call: TRBJ2-1; d_call: TRBD2; v_call: TRBV6-5; clone_size: -; cdr3_nt: TGTGCCAGCAGTTACTTTTGGTCTAGCGGGGGGGCTGAGCAGTTCTTC; cdr3_aa: CASSYFWSSGGAEQFF
j_call: TRBJ1-1; d_call: -; v_call: TRBV15; clone_size: -; cdr3_nt: TGTGCCACCAGCCCATGGGGGGCTGAAGCTTTCTTT; cdr3_aa: CATSPWGAEAFF
j_call: TRBJ1-1; d_call: -; v_call: TRBV5-6; clone_size: -; cdr3_nt: TGTGCCAGCAGCTTCGGACTAATGAACACTGAAGCTTTCTTT; cdr3_aa: CASSFGLMNTEAFF
j_call: TRBJ2-3; d_call: TRBD1; v_call: TRBV6-5; clone_size: few; cdr3_nt: TGTGCCAGCAGTTTCAACCGGGACAGGGCAGATACGCAGTATTTT; cdr3_aa: CASSFNRDRADTQYF
j_call: TRBJ2-3; d_call: -; v_call: TRBV27; clone_size: -; cdr3_nt: TGTGCCAGCAGTTCGGGCAGGGTCACAGATACGCAGTATTTT; cdr3_aa: CASSSGRVTDTQYF
j_call: TRBJ1-4; d_call: -; v_call: TRBV21-1; clone_size: -; cdr3_nt: TGTGCCAGCAGCCATACTCCAGGAAAACTGTTTTTT; cdr3_aa: CASSHTPGKLFF
j_call: TRBJ2-7; d_call: -; v_call: TRBV7-6; clone_size: -; cdr3_nt: TGTGCCAGCAGCTTAGACAGTGCCTACGAGCAGTACTTC; cdr3_aa: CASSLDSAYEQYF
j_call: TRBJ2-2; d_call: TRBD1; v_call: TRBV25-1; clone_size: -; cdr3_nt: TGTGCCAGCAGTGACCCCTCAGGACAGGGCGCCGGGGAGCTGTTTTTT; cdr3_aa: CASSDPSGQGAGELFF
j_call: TRBJ2-5; d_call: TRBD1; v_call: TRBV6-2/TRBV6-3; clone_size: few; cdr3_nt: TGTGCCAGCAGTCCCCGACAGGGGGGGCAAGAGACCCAGTACTTC; cdr3_aa: CASSPRQGGQETQYF
j_call: TRBJ1-1; d_call: -; v_call: TRBV20-1; clone_size: -; cdr3_nt: TGCAGTGCTAGACTTTTGGAGCTCTTTGAAGCTTTCTTT; cdr3_aa: CSARLLELFEAFF
j_call: TRBJ2-2; d_call: TRBD2; v_call: TRBV6-2/TRBV6-3; clone_size: -; cdr3_nt: TGTGCCAGCACCACGAGCGGGGCTGGGGCCGGGGAGCTGTTTTTT; cdr3_aa: CASTTSGAGAGELFF
j_call: TRBJ2-7; d_call: -; v_call: TRBV12-3/TRBV12-4; clone_size: -; cdr3_nt: TGTGCCAGCAGTCTTTCGGCGGAGCAGTACTTC; cdr3_aa: CASSLSAEQYF
j_call: TRBJ2-5; d_call: -; v_call: TRBV7-2; clone_size: -; cdr3_nt: TGTGCCAGCAGCTTTCTCAAGACAAGTCAAGAGACCCAGTACTTC; cdr3_aa: CASSFLKTSQETQYF
j_call: TRBJ2-3; d_call: -; v_call: TRBV20-1; clone_size: -; cdr3_nt: TGCAGTGCTAGCCCGGGGGGCCTGGATACGCAGTATTTT; cdr3_aa: CSASPGGLDTQYF
j_call: TRBJ1-6; d_call: -; v_call: TRBV2; clone_size: -; cdr3_nt: TGTGCCAGCAGTGAAGCGCAGAATTCACCCCTCCACTTT; cdr3_aa: CASSEAQNSPLHF
j_call: TRBJ2-5; d_call: -; v_call: TRBV19; clone_size: -; cdr3_nt: TGTGCCAGTAGTATAGCGGGGGCGGGGGAGACCCAGTACTTC; cdr3_aa: CASSIAGAGETQYF
j_call: TRBJ2-1; d_call: -; v_call: TRBV7-6; clone_size: few; cdr3_nt: TGTGCTAGCAGCTTAGCGACGGGGGGCATAGATGAGCAGTTCTTC; cdr3_aa: CASSLATGGIDEQFF
j_call: TRBJ2-7; d_call: TRBD1; v_call: TRBV7-9; clone_size: -; cdr3_nt: TGTGCCAGCAGCTTAGCTCCGGGACAGCACTACGAGCAGTACTTC; cdr3_aa: CASSLAPGQHYEQYF
j_call: TRBJ2-7; d_call: -; v_call: TRBV19; clone_size: -; cdr3_nt: TGTGCCAGTAGTATAGAGGGCGGGATCTCGGGCTACGAGCAGTACTTC; cdr3_aa: CASSIEGGISGYEQYF
j_call: TRBJ2-1; d_call: TRBD1; v_call: TRBV20-1; clone_size: few; cdr3_nt: TGCAGTGCTACGACAGGGGTCAGCTCCTACAATGAGCAGTTCTTC; cdr3_aa: CSATTGVSSYNEQFF
j_call: TRBJ1-1; d_call: TRBD1; v_call: TRBV2; clone_size: -; cdr3_nt: TGTGCCAGCAGTGGACAGGGTAAATACATGAACACTGAAGCTTTCTTT; cdr3_aa: CASSGQGKYMNTEAFF
j_call: TRBJ1-1; d_call: -; v_call: TRBV7-8; clone_size: -; cdr3_nt: TGTGCCAGCAGCGAGCAGCCCAACACTGAAGCTTTCTTT; cdr3_aa: CASSEQPNTEAFF
j_call: TRBJ1-1; d_call: -; v_call: TRBV12-3/TRBV12-4; clone_size: -; cdr3_nt: TGTGCCAGCAGTTCTGACAGCTTTAGCGCTGAAGCTTCCTTT; cdr3_aa: CASSSDSFSAEASF
j_call: TRBJ2-5; d_call: -; v_call: TRBV9; clone_size: -; cdr3_nt: TGTGCCAGCAGCGTAGGGACCACGTACCAAGAGACCCAGTACTTC; cdr3_aa: CASSVGTTYQETQYF
j_call: TRBJ1-6; d_call: -; v_call: TRBV5-6; clone_size: -; cdr3_nt: TGTGCCAGCAGCTTTAGACTGGGGGCGAATTCACCCCTCCACTTT; cdr3_aa: CASSFRLGANSPLHF
j_call: TRBJ2-1; d_call: TRBD2; v_call: TRBV12-3/TRBV12-4; clone_size: -; cdr3_nt: TGTGCCAGCAGTTTTCGGGGCGGGGGGAATGAGCAGTTCTTC; cdr3_aa: CASSFRGGGNEQFF
j_call: TRBJ2-3; d_call: TRBD2; v_call: TRBV7-2; clone_size: -; cdr3_nt: TGTGCCAGCAGCTTTTCTTCTAGCGGTGCATACACAGATACGCAGTATTTT; cdr3_aa: CASSFSSSGAYTDTQYF
j_call: TRBJ1-1; d_call: -; v_call: TRBV6-1; clone_size: -; cdr3_nt: TGTGCCAGTATCCGGGACGGAAAGAACACTGAAGCTTTCTTT; cdr3_aa: CASIRDGKNTEAFF
j_call: TRBJ1-5; d_call: -; v_call: TRBV7-9; clone_size: -; cdr3_nt: TGTGCCAGCAGCTTTCAGGGGCCCAATCAGCCCCAGCATTTT; cdr3_aa: CASSFQGPNQPQHF
j_call: TRBJ1-6; d_call: -; v_call: TRBV27; clone_size: few; cdr3_nt: TGTGCCAGCAGAACAGTACAGAGCTCCTATAATTCACCCCTCCACTTT; cdr3_aa: CASRTVQSSYNSPLHF
j_call: TRBJ1-5; d_call: TRBD1; v_call: TRBV6-2/TRBV6-3; clone_size: -; cdr3_nt: TGTGCCAGCAGCACTGGAGGCGGACAGGGATCGACGCCTGCCCAGCATTTT; cdr3_aa: CASSTGGGQGSTPAQHF
j_call: TRBJ2-3; d_call: TRBD1; v_call: TRBV7-8; clone_size: -; cdr3_nt: TGTGCCAGCAGCTCACAGGGGTTGGAGGGCACAGATACGCAGTATTTT; cdr3_aa: CASSSQGLEGTDTQYF
j_call: TRBJ2-1; d_call: -; v_call: TRBV12-5; clone_size: few; cdr3_nt: TGTGCTAGTAGGGGCAGGGGGGCACGGGATGAGCAGTTCTTC; cdr3_aa: CASRGRGARDEQFF
j_call: TRBJ1-3; d_call: TRBD1; v_call: TRBV18; clone_size: few; cdr3_nt: TGTGCCAGCTCGGCCGGGACAGGGGCAGCGGATGGAAACACCATATATTTT; cdr3_aa: CASSAGTGAADGNTIYF
j_call: TRBJ1-3; d_call: -; v_call: TRBV20-1; clone_size: few; cdr3_nt: TGCAGTGCTAGAAGACAGGTACTGGAGAACACCATATATTTT; cdr3_aa: CSARRQVLENTIYF
j_call: TRBJ1-2; d_call: -; v_call: TRBV4-1; clone_size: -; cdr3_nt: TGCGCCAGCAGCCAAGGGTCGGCAGGCCAGGGAGGCTACACCTTC; cdr3_aa: CASSQGSAGQGGYTF
j_call: TRBJ2-5; d_call: TRBD2; v_call: TRBV20-1; clone_size: -; cdr3_nt: TGCAGTGCTAGAGCGGGGGGGCCGAGGGAGACCCAGTACTTC; cdr3_aa: CSARAGGPRETQYF
j_call: TRBJ2-7; d_call: TRBD2; v_call: TRBV20-1; clone_size: few; cdr3_nt: TGCAGTGCTAGAGTGGGGCGGGGGGCCTCCTACGAGCAGTACTTC; cdr3_aa: CSARVGRGASYEQYF
j_call: TRBJ1-2; d_call: TRBD1; v_call: TRBV6-5; clone_size: few; cdr3_nt: TGTGCCAGCAGTTCCCAGGGACAGGGGGCAGGCTATGGCTACACCTTC; cdr3_aa: CASSSQGQGAGYGYTF